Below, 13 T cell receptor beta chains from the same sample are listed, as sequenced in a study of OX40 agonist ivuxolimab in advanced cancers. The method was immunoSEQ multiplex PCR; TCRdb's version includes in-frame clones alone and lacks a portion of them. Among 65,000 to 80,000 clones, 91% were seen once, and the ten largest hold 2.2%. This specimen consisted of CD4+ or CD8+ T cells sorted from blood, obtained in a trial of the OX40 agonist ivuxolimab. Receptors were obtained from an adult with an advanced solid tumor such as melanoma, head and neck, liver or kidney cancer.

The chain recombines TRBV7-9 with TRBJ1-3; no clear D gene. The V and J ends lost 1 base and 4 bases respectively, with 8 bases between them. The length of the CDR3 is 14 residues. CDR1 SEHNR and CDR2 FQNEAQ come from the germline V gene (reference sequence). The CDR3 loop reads CASSLDSLGNTIYF. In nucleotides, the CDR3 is TGTGCCAGCAGCTTAGACAGTCTAGGAAACACCATATATTTT.

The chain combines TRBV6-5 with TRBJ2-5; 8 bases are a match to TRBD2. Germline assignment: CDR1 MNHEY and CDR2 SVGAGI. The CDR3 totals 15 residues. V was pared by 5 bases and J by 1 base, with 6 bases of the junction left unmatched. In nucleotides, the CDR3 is TGTGCCAGCAGTGTTAGCGGGGCTTTCCAAGAGACCCAGTACTTC. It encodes CASSVSGAFQETQYF.

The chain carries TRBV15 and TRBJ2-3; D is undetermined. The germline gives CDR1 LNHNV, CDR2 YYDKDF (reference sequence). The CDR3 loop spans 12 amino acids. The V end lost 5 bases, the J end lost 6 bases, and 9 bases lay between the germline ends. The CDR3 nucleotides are TGTGCCACCAGCGCCGCCCTGGATACGCAGTATTTT. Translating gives CATSAALDTQYF.

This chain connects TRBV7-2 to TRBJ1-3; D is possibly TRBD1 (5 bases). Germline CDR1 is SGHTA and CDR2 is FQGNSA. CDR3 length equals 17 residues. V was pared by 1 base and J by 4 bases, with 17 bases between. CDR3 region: CASSLEGSGGTGNTIYF. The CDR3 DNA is TGTGCCAGCAGCTTAGAAGGGAGCGGGGGTACAGGAAACACCATATATTTT.

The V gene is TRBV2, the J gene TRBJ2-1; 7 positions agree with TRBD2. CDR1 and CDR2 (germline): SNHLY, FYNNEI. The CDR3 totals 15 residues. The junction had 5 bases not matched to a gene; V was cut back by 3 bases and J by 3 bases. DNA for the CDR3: TGTGCCAGCAGTGAGGCTAGCGGAGGCTACAATGAGCAGTTCTTC. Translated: CASSEASGGYNEQFF.

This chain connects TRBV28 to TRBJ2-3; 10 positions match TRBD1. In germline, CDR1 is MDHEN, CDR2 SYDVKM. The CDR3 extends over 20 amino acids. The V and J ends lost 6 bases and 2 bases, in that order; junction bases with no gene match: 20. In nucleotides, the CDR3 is TGTGCCAGCAGGGGCCCCGGACAGGGGGTGTTTCTCTTGCACACAGATACGCAGTATTTT. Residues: CASRGPGQGVFLLHTDTQYF.

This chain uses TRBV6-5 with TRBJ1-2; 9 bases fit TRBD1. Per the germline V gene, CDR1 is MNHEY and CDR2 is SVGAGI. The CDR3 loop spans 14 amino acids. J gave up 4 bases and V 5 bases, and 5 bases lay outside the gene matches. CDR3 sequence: CASSEQGASYGYTF. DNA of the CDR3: TGTGCCAGCAGTGAACAGGGGGCCAGCTATGGCTACACCTTC.

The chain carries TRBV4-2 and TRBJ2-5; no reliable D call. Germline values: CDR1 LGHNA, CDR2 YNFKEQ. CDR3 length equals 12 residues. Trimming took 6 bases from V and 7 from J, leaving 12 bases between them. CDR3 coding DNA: TGTGCCAGCAGTAGTCGCGCAGGGACCCAGTACTTC. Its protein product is CASSSRAGTQYF.

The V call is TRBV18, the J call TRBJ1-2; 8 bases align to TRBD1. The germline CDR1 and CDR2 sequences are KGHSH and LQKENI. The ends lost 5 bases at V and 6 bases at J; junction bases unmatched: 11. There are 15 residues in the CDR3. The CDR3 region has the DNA TGTGCCAGCTCAAAGACGACAGGGGAGGGCGATGGCTACACCTTC. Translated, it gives CASSKTTGEGDGYTF.

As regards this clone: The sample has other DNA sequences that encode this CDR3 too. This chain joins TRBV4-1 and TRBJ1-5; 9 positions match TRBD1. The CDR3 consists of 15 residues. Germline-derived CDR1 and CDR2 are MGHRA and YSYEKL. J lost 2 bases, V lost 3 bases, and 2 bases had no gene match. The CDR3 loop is CASSQRTGGNQPQHF. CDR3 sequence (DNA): TGCGCCAGCAGCCAGAGGACAGGGGGCAATCAGCCCCAGCATTTT.

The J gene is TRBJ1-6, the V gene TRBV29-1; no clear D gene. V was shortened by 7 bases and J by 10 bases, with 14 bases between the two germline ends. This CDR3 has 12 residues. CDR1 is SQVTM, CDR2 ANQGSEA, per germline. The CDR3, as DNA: TGCAGCGGGTCTGAAAGGAGGTCACCCCTCCACTTT. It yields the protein CSGSERRSPLHF.

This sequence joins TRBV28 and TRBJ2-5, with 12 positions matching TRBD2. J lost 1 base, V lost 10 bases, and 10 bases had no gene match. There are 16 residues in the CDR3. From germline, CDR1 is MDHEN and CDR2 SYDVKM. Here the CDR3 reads CAICRGTSGFQETQYF. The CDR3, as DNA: TGTGCCATCTGCAGAGGGACTAGCGGGTTCCAAGAGACCCAGTACTTC.

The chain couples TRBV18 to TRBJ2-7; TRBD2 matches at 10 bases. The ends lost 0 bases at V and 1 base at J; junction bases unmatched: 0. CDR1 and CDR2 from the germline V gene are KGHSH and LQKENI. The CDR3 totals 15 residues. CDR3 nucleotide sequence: TGTGCCAGCTCACCACCTAGCGGGAGGTCCTACGAGCAGTACTTC. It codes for CASSPPSGRSYEQYF.